These T cell receptor beta chains were read from a single sample in a study of blood T cell repertoires in COVID-19. TCRdb's copy holds only in-frame clones and misses some; the assay was immunoSEQ multiplex PCR. The table lists 150,000 to 200,000 clones, about four fifths of them singletons, with 12% in the top ten. Sample: peripheral blood. The receptors were sampled from an elderly woman with COVID-19, enrolled during active disease. CDR3s include the opening cysteine and the closing phenylalanine or tryptophan. The D gene is left open where the match is weak. For some rows the clone size is stated as once, few or many, or as a class when expanded; others skip it.

TRBD1	-	TRBV28	TRBJ1-6	TGTGCCAGCACGGTCGGAGGGGGCGGGACTTATTCACCCCTCCACTTT	CASTVGGGGTYSPLHF
-	many	TRBV18	TRBJ1-2	TGTGCCAGCTCACCAAAGAGGGACTATGGCTACACCTTC	CASSPKRDYGYTF
-	-	TRBV11-2	TRBJ2-7	TGTGCCAGCAGCTTGGCGGACGAGCAGTACTTC	CASSLADEQYF
-	-	TRBV27	TRBJ2-1	TGTGCCAGCAGTTTAAGCCTAGGTGGGGAGCAGTTCTTC	CASSLSLGGEQFF
TRBD1	-	TRBV27	TRBJ2-7	TGTGCCAGCCGACCCGGGACAGGGGACTACGAGCAGTACTTC	CASRPGTGDYEQYF
-	-	TRBV7-9	TRBJ2-5	TGTGCCAGCAGCAATAAAGAGACCCAGTACTTC	CASSNKETQYF
-	-	TRBV2	TRBJ1-2	TGTGCCAGCAGTGAGGGGGGGTATGGCTACACCTTC	CASSEGGYGYTF
-	-	TRBV24-1	TRBJ1-2	TGTGCCACCAGTGATTCCGACTATGGCTACACCTTC	CATSDSDYGYTF
TRBD1	few	TRBV27	TRBJ1-1	TGTGCCAGCAGCAGACAGGGATTGAACACTGAAGCTTTCTTT	CASSRQGLNTEAFF
-	-	TRBV16	TRBJ1-1	TGTGCCAGCAGCCTTTCGACTGTCACTGAAGCTTTCTTT	CASSLSTVTEAFF
-	once	TRBV10-1	TRBJ2-7	TGCGCCAGCAGTGAGTCGAAACGGGAGCGCTCCTACGAGCAGTACTTC	CASSESKRERSYEQYF
-	-	TRBV7-9	TRBJ1-2	TGTGCCAGCAGCTCGCCCGGAGGGCCTTATGGCTACACCTTC	CASSSPGGPYGYTF
TRBD2	-	TRBV5-1	TRBJ2-1	TGCGCCAGCAGCTTGGCCGGCGGGAGGGACAATGAGCAGTTCTTC	CASSLAGGRDNEQFF
TRBD1	-	TRBV5-1	TRBJ2-5	TGCGCCAGCAGCCCCCGGACAGGGGTAGTGGAGACCCAGTACTTC	CASSPRTGVVETQYF
-	once	TRBV2	TRBJ2-7	TGTGCCAGCAGCGACGGGTTAGACTACGAGCAGTACTTC	CASSDGLDYEQYF
-	-	TRBV6-5	TRBJ1-2	TGTGCCAGCAGTTACCGACAGCCTAACTATGGCTACACCTTC	CASSYRQPNYGYTF
TRBD1	-	TRBV6-5	TRBJ2-7	TGTGCCAGCATCCGGGACAGGGGTAGCTACGAGCAGTACTTC	CASIRDRGSYEQYF
-	-	TRBV28	TRBJ1-1	TGTGCCAGCATCAAAGGGGGGGACACTGAAGCTTTCTTT	CASIKGGDTEAFF
-	-	TRBV7-2	TRBJ2-5	TGTGCCAGCAGCCCCCGGGGGTACGCGGAGACCCAGTACTTC	CASSPRGYAETQYF
TRBD1	once	TRBV2	TRBJ2-2	TGTGCCAGCAGTGTAGCCCGGGGACAGGGGAAGATAACCGGGGAGCTGTTTTTT	CASSVARGQGKITGELFF
TRBD1	-	TRBV19	TRBJ1-2	TGTGCCAGTAGCACGGGACAGGGATATGGCTACACCTTC	CASSTGQGYGYTF
-	-	TRBV28	TRBJ1-2	TGTGCCAGCAGTTCATACCGGGGTCTAGGCTATGGCTACACCTTC	CASSSYRGLGYGYTF
TRBD1	-	TRBV3-1/TRBV3-2	TRBJ2-1	TGTGCCAGCAGCCAAGATTTTAGCCGCCGGGACAGGGCTTACAATGAGCAGTTCTTC	CASSQDFSRRDRAYNEQFF
-	-	TRBV4-2	TRBJ1-1	TGTGCCAGCAGCCAACCCACTTTGGAGGGCGCTGAAGCTTTCTTT	CASSQPTLEGAEAFF
TRBD1	-	TRBV9	TRBJ1-4	TGTGCCAGCAGCGACGGGACAGGAAAGAGTGAAAAACTGTTTTTT	CASSDGTGKSEKLFF
TRBD1	-	TRBV3-1/TRBV3-2	TRBJ1-4	TGTGCCAGCAGCCAAGAGGGCAGGGGGAGTGAAAAACTGTTTTTT	CASSQEGRGSEKLFF
-	-	TRBV19	TRBJ1-1	TGTGCCAGTAGCCCACAGGGATTTGGGACTGAAGCTTTCTTT	CASSPQGFGTEAFF
-	-	TRBV7-3	TRBJ2-2	TGTGCCAGCAGCTCGAGGGTAGCCGGGGAGCTGTTTTTT	CASSSRVAGELFF
-	-	TRBV28	TRBJ1-1	TGTGCCAGCAGTTCCCGGGGGGCGACCTTCCCTGAAGCTTTCTTT	CASSSRGATFPEAFF
TRBD1	once	TRBV30	TRBJ2-7	TGTGCCTGGGGACAGGCAAGCTTCGAGCAGTACTTC	CAWGQASFEQYF
TRBD1	-	TRBV28	TRBJ1-3	TGTGCCAGCAGCTCAGGGGGCGCAAATGGAAACACCATATATTTT	CASSSGGANGNTIYF
TRBD1	-	TRBV6-5	TRBJ1-3	TGTGCCAGCGACAGGGACCGCTCTGGAAACACCATATATTTT	CASDRDRSGNTIYF
-	-	TRBV6-2/TRBV6-3	TRBJ1-1	TGTGCCAGCAGTTACTCGAGAAGGGGCGACACTGAAGCTTTCTTT	CASSYSRRGDTEAFF
TRBD2	-	TRBV5-4	TRBJ2-3	TGTGCCAGCCGCCCGGGCGGGGGGCGAGGGGGAGATACGCAGTATTTT	CASRPGGGRGGDTQYF
-	-	TRBV4-3	TRBJ2-1	TGCGCCAGCAGCCAAGATAGCGGCAGCTCCTACAATGAGCAGTTCTTC	CASSQDSGSSYNEQFF
-	few	TRBV7-9	TRBJ2-5	TGTGCCAGCAGCCAGGGGAACGAAGAGACCCAGTACTTC	CASSQGNEETQYF
-	once	TRBV10-1	TRBJ2-1	TGCGCCAGCAGTGAGTCGACTCGCAGGGCCGCGGGATACAATGAGCAGTTCTTC	CASSESTRRAAGYNEQFF